This is a list of T cell receptor beta chains from one sample in a study of blood T cell repertoires in COVID-19. Profiled with immunoSEQ multiplex PCR; TCRdb holds only in-frame clones, not every one. The sample holds 270,000 or so clones, approximately 82% seen once. Material: peripheral blood. The receptors here all came from a young woman with acute or convalescent COVID-19. CDR3s include the opening cysteine and the closing phenylalanine or tryptophan. A D gene is named only where the DNA matches it firmly. Clone size is not always given. Where it is, it says once, few, many or a class for expanded clones.

J gene	V gene	D gene	clone size	CDR3 protein	CDR3 DNA
TRBJ2-5	TRBV27	TRBD2	NA	CASSPRLAGVRETQYF	TGTGCCAGCAGTCCCCGACTAGCGGGAGTCAGGGAGACCCAGTACTTC
TRBJ2-5	TRBV19	TRBD1	NA	CASSWGTGEQETQYF	TGTGCCAGTAGTTGGGGGACAGGGGAACAAGAGACCCAGTACTTC
TRBJ2-3	TRBV5-4	NA	NA	CASSLVADSTDTQYF	TGTGCCAGCAGCTTGGTAGCGGATAGCACAGATACGCAGTATTTT
TRBJ1-2	TRBV9	NA	NA	CASSEPPNAGVNYGYTF	TGTGCCAGCAGCGAACCCCCGAACGCGGGCGTTAACTATGGCTACACCTTC
TRBJ2-1	TRBV19	TRBD1	NA	CASSIGGTGGYNEQFF	TGTGCCAGTAGTATTGGCGGGACAGGGGGCTACAATGAGCAGTTCTTC
TRBJ2-7	TRBV27	TRBD2	few	CASSFPGGYEQYF	TGTGCCAGCAGTTTTCCGGGAGGGTACGAGCAGTACTTC
TRBJ1-2	TRBV2	NA	NA	CASSEQGIYGYTF	TGTGCCAGCAGTGAGCAGGGAATCTATGGCTACACCTTC
TRBJ2-2	TRBV10-1	TRBD1	NA	CASSKQGAGTGELFF	TGCGCCAGCAGTAAACAGGGGGCCGGAACCGGGGAGCTGTTTTTT
TRBJ2-1	TRBV30	NA	NA	CAWSVGQGMVQFF	TGTGCCTGGAGTGTAGGGCAGGGGATGGTGCAGTTCTTC
TRBJ2-2	TRBV6-5	NA	NA	CASSYFRTPNTGELFF	TGTGCCAGCAGTTATTTCCGGACACCCAACACCGGGGAGCTGTTTTTT
TRBJ2-7	TRBV10-3	TRBD2	once	CAISAPGRDNYEQYF	TGTGCCATCAGTGCCCCCGGGAGGGATAACTACGAGCAGTACTTC
TRBJ1-5	TRBV10-3	NA	few	CAISAAGMNQPQHF	TGTGCCATCAGTGCGGCAGGGATGAATCAGCCCCAGCATTTT
TRBJ2-2	TRBV5-1	TRBD2	NA	CASSSQRETTGELFF	TGCGCCAGCAGCTCCCAGCGGGAGACCACCGGGGAGCTGTTTTTT
TRBJ1-6	TRBV5-1	TRBD1	NA	CASSAGGQLGSPLHF	TGCGCCAGCAGCGCCGGGGGACAGCTAGGTTCACCCCTCCACTTT
TRBJ1-2	TRBV29-1	NA	NA	CSVGTAATDYGYTF	TGCAGCGTTGGGACAGCCGCTACTGACTATGGCTACACCTTC
TRBJ2-2	TRBV9	NA	NA	CASSPPRAGSTGELFF	TGTGCCAGCAGCCCACCCCGGGCGGGAAGCACCGGGGAGCTGTTTTTT
TRBJ2-2	TRBV7-9	TRBD1	NA	CASSRDRGLTGELFF	TGTGCCAGCAGCCGGGACAGGGGGCTTACCGGGGAGCTGTTTTTT
TRBJ2-7	TRBV6-5	TRBD1	NA	CASIGTDSYEQYF	TGTGCCAGCATCGGGACAGACTCCTACGAGCAGTACTTC
TRBJ2-7	TRBV7-9	NA	NA	CASSTGWGSPRLNEQYF	TGTGCCAGCAGCACCGGCTGGGGAAGCCCTAGACTAAACGAGCAGTACTTC
TRBJ1-2	TRBV28	TRBD1	NA	CASSSLGQGVFGGYTF	TGTGCCAGCAGCTCCTTGGGACAGGGGGTCTTTGGGGGCTACACCTTC
TRBJ1-2	TRBV4-3	NA	NA	CASSQGTRALGYGYTF	TGCGCCAGCAGCCAAGGAACAAGAGCTCTAGGCTATGGCTACACCTTC
TRBJ2-2	TRBV2	TRBD1	NA	CASSNRRQGAGKGFTGELFF	TGTGCCAGCAGTAACCGGAGACAGGGGGCCGGGAAGGGGTTCACCGGGGAGCTGTTTTTT
TRBJ2-6	TRBV4-2	NA	NA	CASSHPTATGANVLTF	TGTGCCAGCAGCCACCCTACAGCCACTGGGGCCAACGTCCTGACTTTC
TRBJ2-7	TRBV2	NA	NA	CASRRTNREQYF	TGTGCCAGCAGACGGACTAATAGGGAGCAGTACTTC
TRBJ1-6	TRBV27	NA	NA	CASSTVYNSPLHF	TGTGCCAGCAGTACAGTGTATAATTCACCCCTCCACTTT
TRBJ2-7	TRBV10-3	TRBD2	once	CAITPERLASIANPYEQYF	TGTGCCATCACCCCAGAGAGACTAGCCTCAATAGCCAACCCCTACGAGCAGTACTTC
TRBJ2-5	TRBV11-2	TRBD1	NA	CASSLEAGGWETQYF	TGTGCCAGCAGCTTAGAGGCAGGGGGCTGGGAGACCCAGTACTTC